This T cell receptor (beta chain) was identified in a study of shared clonotypes between healthy human individuals. The CDR3 runs 14 residues. V dropped 5 bases and J dropped 2; count of bases not matched to a gene: 4. Germline V gene lookup returns CDR1 LNHDA and CDR2 SQIVND (reference sequence). Whole-study findings and limits: Naive subsets typically showed greater estimated richness than memory subsets.

Some clones are missing from TCRdb's copy, which holds only in-frame ones; the method was immunoSEQ multiplex PCR. The sample includes more than 2 million clones, nearly 97% seen only once; the top ten take over 0.1%. Both subsets, CD45RA+ naive and CD45RA-negative memory, were split from the CD4+ cells. This clone was counted between two and nine times. What it binds is unknown. The material sequenced was naive CD4+ T cells sorted from blood. Noted subset: CD45RA+ positively selected. This TCR was sampled from a man younger than 35 in good health. The rearrangement uses TRBV19 and TRBJ2-3, with 7 positions matching TRBD2. The CDR3 sequence is CASSREVLTDTQYF. The CDR3 DNA sequence: TGTGCCAGTAGTCGGGAGGTTCTCACAGATACGCAGTATTTT.